The clone carrying this TCR beta chain was seen just once. The data stem from a study of blood T cell repertoires in COVID-19. CDR1 and CDR2 (germline): MGHRA, YSYEKL. The CDR3 length is 17 residues. Trimming at V came to 3 bases and at J to 9 bases, leaving 17 bases not matched to a gene. Clinical histories supplied by participants themselves formed the basis of cohort assignment. In Cohort 3, a recovered donor had either two negative PCRs, clearance, or symptom resolution. Authors' processing steps: The authors estimated nucleated cell counts from reference gene primer amplification. Data came from immunoSEQ multiplex PCR; TCRdb stores just in-frame clones and leaves some out. V and J calls and clone size come straight from that table; D and trimming were deduced from the DNA. The sample lists approximately 440,000 clones, 87% occurring once.

Sequencing was carried out using PBMCs or T cells enriched from blood (not recorded which). The rearrangement links TRBV4-1 to TRBJ2-1; the match to TRBD2 covers 7 bases. This TCR came from a young woman who had recovered from COVID-19. CDR3 residues: CASSHQLLGGWKSEQFF. The CDR3 DNA sequence: TGCGCCAGCAGCCATCAACTGCTCGGGGGGTGGAAAAGTGAGCAGTTCTTC.